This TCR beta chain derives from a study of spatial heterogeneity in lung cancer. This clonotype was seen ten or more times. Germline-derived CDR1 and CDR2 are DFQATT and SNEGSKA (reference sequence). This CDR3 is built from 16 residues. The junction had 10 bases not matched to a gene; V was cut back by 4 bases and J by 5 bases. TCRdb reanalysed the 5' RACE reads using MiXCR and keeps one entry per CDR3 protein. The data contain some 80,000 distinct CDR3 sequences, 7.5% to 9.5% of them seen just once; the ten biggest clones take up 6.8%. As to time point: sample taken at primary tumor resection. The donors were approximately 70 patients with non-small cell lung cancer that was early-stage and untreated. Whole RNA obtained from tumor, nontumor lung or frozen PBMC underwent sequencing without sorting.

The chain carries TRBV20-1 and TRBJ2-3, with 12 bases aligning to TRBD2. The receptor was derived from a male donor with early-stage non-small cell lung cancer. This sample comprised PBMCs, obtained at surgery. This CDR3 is CSAIDPGLAGLDTQYF. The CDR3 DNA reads TGCAGTGCTATCGATCCGGGACTAGCGGGTTTAGATACGCAGTATTTT.